A single sample gave rise to the 15 T cell receptor beta chains below, sequenced in a study of EBV T-cell therapy then PD-1 blockade in nasopharyngeal carcinoma. Specified treatment: AdE1-LMPpoly-expanded autologous EBV-specific T-cell therapy followed by anti-PD-1 nivolumab. Antigens for these TCRs are unknown. Measured with immunoSEQ multiplex PCR; TCRdb has only the in-frame clones, and not every one. The sample yields 15,000 to 20,000 clones, roughly 88% seen once. The sample here was CD8+ T cells from blood, taken at day 0 from a patient whose treatment included autologous EBV-specific T cells and nivolumab. These TCRs come from a man aged 35 to 55 with nasopharyngeal carcinoma.

V usage is TRBV25-1 and J usage is TRBJ1-1, with D unresolved. V lost 4 bases to trimming and J lost 4 bases, with 13 bases between them. Germline V gene sequence: CDR1 MGHDK, CDR2 SYGVNS. The CDR3 runs 14 residues. The CDR3 sequence: CASSGYGRSTEAFF. The DNA for the CDR3 is TGTGCCAGCAGTGGCTATGGTCGGAGCACTGAAGCTTTCTTT.

The chain has TRBV19 and TRBJ1-5; 11 nucleotides line up with TRBD1. Germline V gene data show CDR1 as LNHDA and CDR2 as SQIVND (reference sequence). V shed 4 bases, J shed 6 bases, and the junction held 5 bases outside the gene matches. CDR3 length: 15 amino acids. The CDR3 DNA reads TGTGCCAGTAGTAAGCCCGGGACAGGGGGTCAGCCCCAGCATTTT. Protein: CASSKPGTGGQPQHF.

V gene TRBV27 combines with J gene TRBJ2-3; TRBD2 aligns across 7 bases. CDR1 MNHEY and CDR2 SMNVEV come from the germline V gene (reference sequence). The CDR3 totals 13 residues. Trimming cost V 7 bases and J 2 bases; bases outside gene matches: 3. In DNA form, the CDR3 reads TGTGCCAGCACGCGGGGGTACACAGATACGCAGTATTTT. Residues: CASTRGYTDTQYF.

The J gene is TRBJ1-2, the V gene TRBV12-5; D possibly corresponds to TRBD1 (5 bases). The CDR3 contains 14 residues. In germline, CDR1 is LGHNT, CDR2 FRNRAP. V gave up 4 bases and J gave up 8 bases, with 17 bases separating them. The CDR3 sequence: CASGWGRSAMGYTF. The CDR3 DNA sequence: TGTGCTAGTGGTTGGGGACGGTCGGCGATGGGCTACACCTTC.

A remark on this clone: The germline gene is not matched at one end of the junction; a read error may be the cause. CDR3 nucleotide sequence: TGTGCCAGCACCTTGAAAATCAAGGACACTGGCTACACCTTC. Protein sequence: CASTLKIKDTGYTF. This chain uses TRBV5-6 with TRBJ1-2, with D tentatively TRBD1 (5 bases). CDR3 size: 14 residues. In germline, CDR1 is SGHDT, CDR2 YYEEEE.

V is TRBV7-8 and J is TRBJ2-5; 11 bases map to TRBD2. After removal of 2 bases from V and 2 bases from J, the junction contained 10 bases not matched to a gene. Per germline, CDR1 SGHVS and CDR2 FQNEAQ. CDR3 size: 18 residues. The CDR3 DNA follows: TGTGCCAGCAGCTTATTACTAGCGGGGGTCGAAGGACAAGAGACCCAGTACTTC. Translating it yields CASSLLLAGVEGQETQYF.

V usage is TRBV9 and J usage is TRBJ2-1; D call uncertain. Germline V gene sequence: CDR1 SGDLS, CDR2 YYNGEE. V dropped 0 bases and J dropped 3 bases, with 13 bases sitting between them. CDR3 length equals 16 residues. This chain's CDR3 is CASSVVGQAFYNEQFF. CDR3 coding DNA: TGTGCCAGCAGCGTAGTAGGGCAGGCCTTCTACAATGAGCAGTTCTTC. The full variable domain, rest sourced from reference TRBV9 and TRBJ2-1, is DSGVTQTPKHLITATGQRVTLRCSPRSGDLSVYWYQQSLDQGLQFLIQYYNGEERAKGNILERFSAQQFPDLHSELNLSSLELGDSALYFCASSVVGQAFYNEQFFGPGTRLTVL.

This clone was seen a single time. This rearrangement joins TRBV7-9 to TRBJ2-6, with a possible D match to TRBD1 (6 bases). The V gene lost 5 bases and the J gene lost 0 bases, with 11 bases spanning the gap. The CDR3 sequence is 16 residues long. In germline, CDR1 is SEHNR, CDR2 FQNEAQ (reference sequence). The CDR3 DNA follows: TGTGCCAGCAGCCAAAGGGACAACTCTGGGGCCAACGTCCTGACTTTC. Translating gives CASSQRDNSGANVLTF.

The V and J genes are TRBV7-8 and TRBJ2-5, with D perhaps TRBD1 (6 bases). V was trimmed by 1 base and J by 3 bases, leaving 9 bases between them. CDR1 and CDR2 (germline): SGHVS, FQNEAQ. The CDR3 loop spans 14 amino acids. In DNA, the CDR3 is TGTGCCAGCAGCTTAGGAGCAGGGGAAGAGACCCAGTACTTC. Amino acid sequence: CASSLGAGEETQYF.

J is TRBJ1-1 and V is TRBV5-1; 9 bases are shared with TRBD1. The CDR3 runs to 15 residues. Per germline, CDR1 SGHRS and CDR2 YFSETQ. Trimming took 5 bases from V and 4 from J; bases not matched to a gene: 9. CDR3 protein: CASRLFGQGSTEAFF. The CDR3 nucleotides read TGCGCCAGCAGGTTATTCGGACAGGGGAGCACTGAAGCTTTCTTT.

The chain couples TRBV3-1 (or the pseudogene TRBV3-2) to TRBJ2-3; 12 nucleotides match TRBD2. Unmatched junction bases numbered 6, after V lost 1 base and J lost 1 base. The germline V gene has CDR1 LGHDT and CDR2 YNNKEL (reference sequence). This CDR3 has 18 amino acids. CDR3 protein: CASSQGRTSGEGTDTQYF. In DNA form, the CDR3 reads TGTGCCAGCAGCCAAGGTAGGACTAGCGGGGAGGGCACAGATACGCAGTATTTT.

The chain links TRBV5-5 to TRBJ2-2; TRBD1 is a possible D gene (6 bases). V lost 2 bases, J lost 3 bases, and 11 bases lay in between. CDR3 length: 15 amino acids. Per the germline V gene, CDR1 is SGHKS and CDR2 is YYEKEE (reference sequence). Here the CDR3 DNA reads TGTGCCAGCAGCTTAGGGCAGGGGTACACCGGGGAGCTGTTTTTT. Protein: CASSLGQGYTGELFF.

A few counts support this clone. This chain uses TRBV6-6 with TRBJ1-1; D is unresolved. The V end was cut by 10 bases, the J end by 0 bases, with 18 bases between. Germline CDR1 reads MNHNY; CDR2 reads SVGAGI (reference sequence). CDR3 length: 15 amino acids. The DNA for the CDR3 is TGTGCCACCCACCCGTACCGCGGCTTGAACACTGAAGCTTTCTTT. It is translated as CATHPYRGLNTEAFF.

This chain links TRBV27 with TRBJ1-2, with D possibly matching TRBD1 (6 bases). The CDR3 is 15 amino acids. V lost 4 bases to trimming and J lost 4 bases, with 16 bases between them. The germline V gene encodes CDR1 MNHEY and CDR2 SMNVEV (reference sequence). The CDR3 region has the DNA TGTGCCAGCAGTTACCAGACAGGATCATTCTATGGCTACACCTTC. It is translated as CASSYQTGSFYGYTF.

A few counts support this clone. CDR3 sequence reads: CASRAGTVNTGELFF. The DNA of the CDR3 is TGTGCCAGCAGGGCCGGGACAGTGAACACCGGGGAGCTGTTTTTT. J is TRBJ2-2 and V is TRBV7-6, with TRBD1 matching over 7 bases. This CDR3 region has 15 residues. CDR1 is SGHVS and CDR2 is FNYEAQ in the germline V gene. The V and J ends lost 6 bases and 1 base, in that order; junction bases with no gene match: 5. The full variable domain, rest sourced from reference TRBV7-6 and TRBJ2-2, is GAGVSQSPRYKVTKRGQDVALRCDPISGHVSLYWYRQALGQGPEFLTYFNYEAQQDKSGLPNDRFSAERPEGSISTLTIQRTEQRDSAMYRCASRAGTVNTGELFFGEGSRLTVL.